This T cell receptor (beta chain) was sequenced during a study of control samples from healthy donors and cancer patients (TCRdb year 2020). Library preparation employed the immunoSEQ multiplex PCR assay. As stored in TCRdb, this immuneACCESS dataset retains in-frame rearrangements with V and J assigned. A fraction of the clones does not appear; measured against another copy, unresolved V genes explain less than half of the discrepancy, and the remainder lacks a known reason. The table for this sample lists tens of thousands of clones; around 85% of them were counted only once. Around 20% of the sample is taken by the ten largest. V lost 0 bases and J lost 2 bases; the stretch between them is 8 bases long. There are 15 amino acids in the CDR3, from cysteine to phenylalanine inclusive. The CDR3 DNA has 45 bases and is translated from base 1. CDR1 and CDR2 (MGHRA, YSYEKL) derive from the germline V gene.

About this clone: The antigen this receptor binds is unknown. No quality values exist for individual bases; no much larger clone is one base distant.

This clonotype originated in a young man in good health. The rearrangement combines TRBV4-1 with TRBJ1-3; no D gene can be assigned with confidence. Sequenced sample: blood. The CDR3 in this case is CASSQDGETGNTIYF. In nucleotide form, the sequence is TGCGCCAGCAGCCAAGATGGAGAAACTGGAAACACCATATATTTT.